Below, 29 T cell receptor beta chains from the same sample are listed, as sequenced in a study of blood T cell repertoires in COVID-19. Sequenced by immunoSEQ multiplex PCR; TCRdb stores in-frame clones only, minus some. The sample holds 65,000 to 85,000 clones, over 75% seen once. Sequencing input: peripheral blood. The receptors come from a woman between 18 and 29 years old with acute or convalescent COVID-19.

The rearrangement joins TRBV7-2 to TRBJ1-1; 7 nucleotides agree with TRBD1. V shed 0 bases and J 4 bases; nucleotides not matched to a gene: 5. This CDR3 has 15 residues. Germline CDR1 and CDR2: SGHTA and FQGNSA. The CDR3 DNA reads TGTGCCAGCAGCTTAGCCCAGGGGGGCGGCACTGAAGCTTTCTTT. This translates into CASSLAQGGGTEAFF.

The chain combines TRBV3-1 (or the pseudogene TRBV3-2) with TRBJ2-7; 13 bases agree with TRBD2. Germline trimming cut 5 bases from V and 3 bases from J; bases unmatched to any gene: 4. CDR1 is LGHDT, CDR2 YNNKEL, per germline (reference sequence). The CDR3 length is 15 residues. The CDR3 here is CASSKGLAGIYEQYF. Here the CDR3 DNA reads TGTGCCAGCAGCAAGGGACTAGCGGGGATCTACGAGCAGTACTTC.

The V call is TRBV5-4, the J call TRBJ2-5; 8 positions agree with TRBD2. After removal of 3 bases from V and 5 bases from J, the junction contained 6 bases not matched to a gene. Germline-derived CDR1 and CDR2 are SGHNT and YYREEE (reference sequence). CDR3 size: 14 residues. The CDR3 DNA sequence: TGTGCCAGCAGCTACCAGCGGGGGACGGAGACCCAGTACTTC. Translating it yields CASSYQRGTETQYF.

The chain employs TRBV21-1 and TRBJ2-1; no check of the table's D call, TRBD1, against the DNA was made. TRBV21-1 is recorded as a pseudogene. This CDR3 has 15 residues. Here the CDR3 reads CAPGGQDLSYNEQFF. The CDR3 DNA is TGTGCCCCGGGGGGACAGGACCTCTCCTACAATGAGCAGTTCTTC.

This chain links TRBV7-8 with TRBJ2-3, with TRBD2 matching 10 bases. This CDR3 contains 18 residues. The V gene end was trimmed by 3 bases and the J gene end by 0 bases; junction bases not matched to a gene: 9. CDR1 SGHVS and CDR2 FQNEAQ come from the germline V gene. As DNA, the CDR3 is TGTGCCAGCAGCTTCATGACAACTAGCGGGATGAGCACAGATACGCAGTATTTT. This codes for CASSFMTTSGMSTDTQYF.

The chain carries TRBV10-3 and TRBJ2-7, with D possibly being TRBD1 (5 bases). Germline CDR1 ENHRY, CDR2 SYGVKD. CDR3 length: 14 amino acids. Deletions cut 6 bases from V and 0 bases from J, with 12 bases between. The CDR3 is CAIRQTENSYEQYF. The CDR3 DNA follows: TGTGCCATCAGGCAGACAGAGAACTCCTACGAGCAGTACTTC.

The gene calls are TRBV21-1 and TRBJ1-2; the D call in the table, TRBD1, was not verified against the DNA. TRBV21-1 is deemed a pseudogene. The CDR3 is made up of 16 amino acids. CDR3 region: CASSKGRQGPNYGYTF. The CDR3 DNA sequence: TGTGCCAGCAGCAAAGGGCGTCAGGGGCCTAACTATGGCTACACCTTC.

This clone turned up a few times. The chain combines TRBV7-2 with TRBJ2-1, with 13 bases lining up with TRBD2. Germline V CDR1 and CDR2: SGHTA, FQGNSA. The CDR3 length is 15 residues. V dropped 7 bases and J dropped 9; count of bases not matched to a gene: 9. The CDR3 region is CASNGLAGVRGEQFF. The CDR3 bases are TGTGCCAGCAATGGACTAGCGGGAGTTCGCGGTGAGCAGTTCTTC.

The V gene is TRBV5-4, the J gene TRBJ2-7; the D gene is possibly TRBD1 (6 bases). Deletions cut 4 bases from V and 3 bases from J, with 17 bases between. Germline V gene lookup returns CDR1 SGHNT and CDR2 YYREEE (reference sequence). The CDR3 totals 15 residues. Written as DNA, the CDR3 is TGTGCCAGCAGCGAGGCCGGGACACCCAACTACGAGCAGTACTTC. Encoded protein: CASSEAGTPNYEQYF.

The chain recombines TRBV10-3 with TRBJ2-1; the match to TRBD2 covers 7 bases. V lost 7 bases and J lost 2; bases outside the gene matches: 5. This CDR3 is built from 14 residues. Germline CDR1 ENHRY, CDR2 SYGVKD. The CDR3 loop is CAINPGLTYNEQFF. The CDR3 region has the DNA TGTGCCATCAACCCGGGACTAACCTACAATGAGCAGTTCTTC.

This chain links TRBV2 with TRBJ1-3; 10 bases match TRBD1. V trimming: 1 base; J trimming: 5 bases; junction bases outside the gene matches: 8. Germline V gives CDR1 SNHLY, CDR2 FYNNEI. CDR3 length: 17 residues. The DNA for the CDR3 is TGTGCCAGCAGTGAAGGGTGGCCGGGACAGGGGAGAAACACCATATATTTT. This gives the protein CASSEGWPGQGRNTIYF.

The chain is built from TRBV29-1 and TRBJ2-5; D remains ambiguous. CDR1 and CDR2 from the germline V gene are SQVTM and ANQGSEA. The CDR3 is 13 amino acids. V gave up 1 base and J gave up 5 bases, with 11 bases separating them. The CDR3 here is CSVEVVRWETQYF. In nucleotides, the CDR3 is TGCAGCGTTGAAGTGGTTCGGTGGGAGACCCAGTACTTC. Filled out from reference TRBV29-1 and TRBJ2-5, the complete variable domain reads SAVISQKPSRDICQRGTSLTIQCQVDSQVTMMFWYRQQPGQSLTLIATANQGSEATYESGFVIDKFPISRPNLTFSTLTVSNMSPEDSSIYLCSVEVVRWETQYFGPGTRLLVL.

CDR3 sequence reads: CASSFARASSGNTIYF. The CDR3 nucleotides read TGTGCCAGCAGCTTCGCGCGTGCAAGCTCTGGAAACACCATATATTTT. The rearrangement uses TRBV7-9 and TRBJ1-3, with unresolved D. V lost 3 bases and J lost 0, with 12 bases in between. Germline CDR1 reads SEHNR; CDR2 reads FQNEAQ (reference sequence). The CDR3 runs 16 residues.

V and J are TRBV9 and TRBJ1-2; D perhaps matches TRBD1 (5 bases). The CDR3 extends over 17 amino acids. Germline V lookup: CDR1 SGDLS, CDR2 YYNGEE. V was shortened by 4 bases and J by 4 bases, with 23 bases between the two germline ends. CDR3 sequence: CASSKGILPRYIYGYTF. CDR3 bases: TGTGCCAGCAGCAAGGGGATTCTGCCCAGGTACATCTATGGCTACACCTTC.

CDR3 in DNA: TGTGCCAGCAGCGAACGGGGGGATGAAAAACTGTTTTTT. It is translated as CASSERGDEKLFF. The chain couples TRBV11-2 to TRBJ1-4; a weak D match, TRBD1 (5 bases). Per the germline V gene, CDR1 is SGHAT and CDR2 is FQNNGV. The germline V and J ends were trimmed by 5 bases and 6 bases, with 10 bases remaining between them. The CDR3 totals 13 residues.

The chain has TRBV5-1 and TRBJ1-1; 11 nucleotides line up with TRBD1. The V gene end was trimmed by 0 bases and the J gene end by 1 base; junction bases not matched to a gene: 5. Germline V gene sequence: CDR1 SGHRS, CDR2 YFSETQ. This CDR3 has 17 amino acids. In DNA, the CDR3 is TGCGCCAGCAGCTTGGACGGGACAGGGGGAACGAACACTGAAGCTTTCTTT. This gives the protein CASSLDGTGGTNTEAFF.

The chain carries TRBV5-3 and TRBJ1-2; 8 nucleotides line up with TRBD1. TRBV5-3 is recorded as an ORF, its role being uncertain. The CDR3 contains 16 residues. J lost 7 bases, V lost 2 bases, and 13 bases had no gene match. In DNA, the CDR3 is TGTGCCAGAAGCTTACCTCCGGGACAGGCGGTAGGTGGCTACACCTTC. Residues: CARSLPPGQAVGGYTF.

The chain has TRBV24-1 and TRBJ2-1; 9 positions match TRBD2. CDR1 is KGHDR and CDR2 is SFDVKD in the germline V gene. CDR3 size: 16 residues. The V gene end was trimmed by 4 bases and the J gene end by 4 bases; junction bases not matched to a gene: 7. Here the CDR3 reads CATSETSGTKYNEQFF. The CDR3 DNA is TGTGCCACCAGTGAGACTAGCGGTACTAAATACAATGAGCAGTTCTTC.

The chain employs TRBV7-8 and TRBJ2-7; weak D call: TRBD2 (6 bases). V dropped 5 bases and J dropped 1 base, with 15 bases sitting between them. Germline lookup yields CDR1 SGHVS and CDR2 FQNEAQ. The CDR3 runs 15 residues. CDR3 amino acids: CASSPLGRGSYEQYF. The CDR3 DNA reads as TGTGCCAGCAGCCCCCTAGGACGGGGGTCCTACGAGCAGTACTTC.

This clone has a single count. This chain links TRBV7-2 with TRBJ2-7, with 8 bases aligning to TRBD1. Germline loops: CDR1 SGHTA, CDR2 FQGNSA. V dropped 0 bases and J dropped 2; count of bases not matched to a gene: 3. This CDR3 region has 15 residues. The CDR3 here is CASSLAGTGPYEQYF. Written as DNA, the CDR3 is TGTGCCAGCAGCTTAGCGGGGACAGGTCCCTACGAGCAGTACTTC.

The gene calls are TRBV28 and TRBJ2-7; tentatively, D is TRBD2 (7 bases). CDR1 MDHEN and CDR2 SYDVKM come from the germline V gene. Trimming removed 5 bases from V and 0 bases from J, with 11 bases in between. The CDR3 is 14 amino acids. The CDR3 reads CASSRGGPSYEQYF. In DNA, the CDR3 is TGTGCCAGCAGTAGGGGGGGGCCCTCCTACGAGCAGTACTTC.

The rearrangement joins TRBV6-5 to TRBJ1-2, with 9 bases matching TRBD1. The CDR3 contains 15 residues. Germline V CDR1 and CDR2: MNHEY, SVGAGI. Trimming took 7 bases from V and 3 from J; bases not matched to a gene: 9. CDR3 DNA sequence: TGTGCCAGCACCCAAGGGGGGACAGGGCACTATGGCTACACCTTC. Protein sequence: CASTQGGTGHYGYTF.

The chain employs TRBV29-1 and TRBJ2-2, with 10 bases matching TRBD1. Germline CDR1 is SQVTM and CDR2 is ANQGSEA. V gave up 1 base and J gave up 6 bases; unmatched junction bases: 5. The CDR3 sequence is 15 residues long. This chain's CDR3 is CSVEGRQGASGELFF. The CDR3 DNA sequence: TGCAGCGTTGAAGGACGACAGGGGGCCTCCGGGGAGCTGTTTTTT.

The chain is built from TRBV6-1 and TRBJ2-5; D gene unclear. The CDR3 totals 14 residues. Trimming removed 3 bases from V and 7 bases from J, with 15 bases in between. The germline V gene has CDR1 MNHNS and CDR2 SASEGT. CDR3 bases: TGTGCCAGCAGTGATGTCCGGGTTGGTGGGACCCAGTACTTC. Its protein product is CASSDVRVGGTQYF.

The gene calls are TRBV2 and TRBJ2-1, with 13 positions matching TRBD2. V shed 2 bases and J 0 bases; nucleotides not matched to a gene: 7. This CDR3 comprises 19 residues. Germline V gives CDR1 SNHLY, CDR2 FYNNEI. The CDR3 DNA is TGTGCCAGCAGTGAATTGGGACTAGCGGGGACGTCCTCCTACAATGAGCAGTTCTTC. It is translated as CASSELGLAGTSSYNEQFF. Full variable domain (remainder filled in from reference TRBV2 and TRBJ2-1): EPEVTQTPSHQVTQMGQEVILRCVPISNHLYFYWYRQILGQKVEFLVSFYNNEISEKSEIFDDQFSVERPDGSNFTLKIRSTKLEDSAMYFCASSELGLAGTSSYNEQFFGPGTRLTVL.

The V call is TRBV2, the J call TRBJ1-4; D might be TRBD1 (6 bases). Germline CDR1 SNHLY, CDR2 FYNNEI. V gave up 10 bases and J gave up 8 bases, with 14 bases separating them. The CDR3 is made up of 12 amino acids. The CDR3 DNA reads TGTGCCACCGGACAGAGTGGGGAAAAACTGTTTTTT. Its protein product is CATGQSGEKLFF.

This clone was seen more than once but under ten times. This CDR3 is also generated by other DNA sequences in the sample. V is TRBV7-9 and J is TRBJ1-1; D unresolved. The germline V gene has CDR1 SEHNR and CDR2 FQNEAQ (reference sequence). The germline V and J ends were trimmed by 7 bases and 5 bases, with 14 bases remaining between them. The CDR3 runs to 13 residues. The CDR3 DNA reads TGTGCCAGCACCTCCGGGGAGGGTACTGAAGCTTTCTTT. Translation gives CASTSGEGTEAFF.

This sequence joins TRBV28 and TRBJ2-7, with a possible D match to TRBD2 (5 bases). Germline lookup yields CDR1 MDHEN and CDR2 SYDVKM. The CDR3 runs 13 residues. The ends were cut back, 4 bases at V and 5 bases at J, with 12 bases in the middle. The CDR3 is CASSYTSNHEQYF. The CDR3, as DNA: TGTGCCAGCAGTTACACTAGTAACCACGAGCAGTACTTC. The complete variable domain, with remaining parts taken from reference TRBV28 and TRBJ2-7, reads DVKVTQSSRYLVKRTGEKVFLECVQDMDHENMFWYRQDPGLGLRLIYFSYDVKMKEKGDIPEGYSVSREKKERFSLILESASTNQTSMYLCASSYTSNHEQYFGPGTRLTVT.

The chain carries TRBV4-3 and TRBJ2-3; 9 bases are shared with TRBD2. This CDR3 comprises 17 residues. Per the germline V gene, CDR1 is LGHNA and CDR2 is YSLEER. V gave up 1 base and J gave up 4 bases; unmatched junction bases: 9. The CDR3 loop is CASSQAPGAGGPDTQYF. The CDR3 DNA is TGCGCCAGCAGCCAAGCCCCCGGAGCGGGAGGTCCAGATACGCAGTATTTT.